The 21 T cell receptor beta chains reported below all come from one sample, sequenced in a study of T cell responses to AZD1222 COVID-19 vaccine. The table came from immunoSEQ multiplex PCR; TCRdb's copy has only in-frame clones and leaves some out. This sample's clone table lists around 140,000 clones. Sequences were obtained from peripheral blood. These receptors all stem from an adult in good health.

V usage is TRBV5-4 and J usage is TRBJ1-2; D remains ambiguous. The CDR3 loop spans 14 amino acids. Trimming stripped 4 bases from V and 8 bases from J, with 18 bases between. CDR1 is SGHNT and CDR2 is YYREEE in the germline V gene (reference sequence). The CDR3 reads CASSTRLEPGGYTF. CDR3 DNA sequence: TGTGCCAGCAGCACACGCCTCGAACCGGGGGGCTACACCTTC.

The CDR3 here is CASSIGLASDTQYF. CDR3 nucleotides: TGCGCCAGCAGCATAGGACTGGCCTCAGATACGCAGTATTTT. This chain uses TRBV5-1 with TRBJ2-3, with TRBD2 as a possible D gene (5 bases). The V gene lost 4 bases and the J gene lost 4 bases, with 13 bases spanning the gap. Germline lookup yields CDR1 SGHRS and CDR2 YFSETQ. This CDR3 contains 14 residues.

The gene calls are TRBV5-6 and TRBJ1-1; unclear D gene. The CDR3 totals 14 residues. CDR1 is SGHDT and CDR2 is YYEEEE in the germline V gene. Deletions cut 3 bases from V and 4 bases from J, with 13 bases between. The CDR3 loop reads CASSSYHRVTEAFF. The CDR3 coding sequence is TGTGCCAGCAGCTCCTACCATAGAGTCACTGAAGCTTTCTTT.

The CDR3: CASSAGGGQGFDYSGNTIYF. The CDR3 DNA sequence: TGTGCCAGCAGCGCGGGGGGGGGACAGGGATTTGACTACTCTGGAAACACCATATATTTT. The chain is built from TRBV5-4 and TRBJ1-3; 9 nucleotides line up with TRBD1. The V gene's germline CDR1 is SGHNT and CDR2 YYREEE (reference sequence). V lost 4 bases, J lost 0 bases, and 17 bases stayed unmatched. This CDR3 is 20 amino acids long.

This chain joins TRBV18 and TRBJ1-5; 7 positions agree with TRBD1. This CDR3 is built from 14 residues. The V gene's germline CDR1 is KGHSH and CDR2 LQKENI. After removal of 4 bases from V and 5 bases from J, the junction contained 5 bases not matched to a gene. CDR3 bases: TGTGCCAGCTCACAAGAAGGGGGCGATCAGCCCCAGCATTTT. Residues: CASSQEGGDQPQHF.

The genes are TRBV20-1 and TRBJ2-3; either TRBD1 or TRBD2 may supply D (6 bases each). The V end was cut by 7 bases, the J end by 5 bases, with 10 bases between. The CDR3 covers 11 residues. Germline V lookup: CDR1 DFQATT, CDR2 SNEGSKA (reference sequence). In nucleotides, the CDR3 is TGCAGTGGGGGGGCGCAAGATACGCAGTATTTT. Its protein is CSGGAQDTQYF.

The chain combines TRBV7-6 with TRBJ2-3; TRBD2 agrees at 7 bases. The CDR3 has 14 amino acids. V shed 0 bases and J 4 bases; nucleotides not matched to a gene: 1. The germline V gene encodes CDR1 SGHVS and CDR2 FNYEAQ. CDR3 DNA sequence: TGTGCCAGCAGCTTAGCGGGGGGGGCAGATACGCAGTATTTT. Translated, it gives CASSLAGGADTQYF.

The chain uses TRBV7-7 and TRBJ1-3, with a tentative D call TRBD1 (5 bases). Looked up from germline, CDR1 is SSHAT and CDR2 is FNYEAQ (reference sequence). The CDR3 consists of 13 residues. The V end was cut by 4 bases, the J end by 8 bases, with 12 bases between. CDR3 coding DNA: TGTGCCAGCAGCTCCGGGCTGGGGGACACCATATATTTT. This sequence encodes CASSSGLGDTIYF.

V usage is TRBV7-9 and J usage is TRBJ2-3; 9 bases fit TRBD2. Germline trimming cut 2 bases from V and 5 bases from J; bases unmatched to any gene: 5. In germline, CDR1 is SEHNR, CDR2 FQNEAQ (reference sequence). The CDR3 is 15 residues long. The CDR3 sequence: CASSLIAGGQDTQYF. CDR3 bases: TGTGCCAGCAGCTTAATCGCGGGGGGGCAAGATACGCAGTATTTT.

This sequence joins TRBV5-6 and TRBJ1-2; TRBD1 matches 7 bases. This CDR3 contains 15 residues. CDR1 SGHDT and CDR2 YYEEEE come from the germline V gene. Unmatched junction bases numbered 5, after V lost 2 bases and J lost 1 base. Written as DNA, the CDR3 is TGTGCCAGCAGCTTATTGGACAGGCTTAACTATGGCTACACCTTC. It codes for CASSLLDRLNYGYTF.

The rearrangement joins TRBV2 to TRBJ2-5; D may match TRBD1 or TRBD2 (5 bases each). The length of the CDR3 is 15 residues. Germline CDR1 reads SNHLY; CDR2 reads FYNNEI. V lost 2 bases and J 1 base, leaving 11 bases between the germline ends. The CDR3 bases are TGTGCCAGCAGTGAAAACCCGGGGCCCCAAGAGACCCAGTACTTC. This translates into CASSENPGPQETQYF.

Comment on this clone: Other DNA sequences in the same sample also yield this CDR3. This rearrangement joins TRBV5-1 to TRBJ1-1; D gene ambiguous. CDR1 is SGHRS, CDR2 YFSETQ, per germline. V lost 0 bases to trimming and J lost 1 base, with 4 bases between them. This CDR3 has 13 amino acids. In nucleotides, the CDR3 is TGCGCCAGCAGCTTGGCACAGAACACTGAAGCTTTCTTT. It encodes CASSLAQNTEAFF.

The chain joins TRBV30 to TRBJ1-5; D possibly corresponds to TRBD1 (5 bases). The CDR3 contains 12 residues. Germline CDR1 reads GTSNPN; CDR2 reads SVGIG (reference sequence). V lost 0 bases, J lost 9 bases, and 9 bases lay in between. As DNA, the CDR3 is TGTGCCTGGAGTGTGGGGGGGTCGCCCCAGCATTTT. Protein: CAWSVGGSPQHF.

The rearrangement links TRBV3-1 (or the pseudogene TRBV3-2) to TRBJ2-3; D not certain. The CDR3 is 14 amino acids. V was shortened by 4 bases and J by 0 bases, with 8 bases between the two germline ends. Germline V gene data show CDR1 as LGHDT and CDR2 as YNNKEL (reference sequence). The CDR3 region has the DNA TGTGCCAGCAGCCCGCTGGGGAGCACAGATACGCAGTATTTT. Translating gives CASSPLGSTDTQYF.

This chain connects TRBV19 to TRBJ1-3; maybe TRBD1 (5 bases). With 4 bases removed from V and 0 bases from J, the gap between germline ends came to 10 bases. Looked up from germline, CDR1 is LNHDA and CDR2 is SQIVND (reference sequence). The length of the CDR3 is 15 residues. The CDR3 sequence is CASSNPDNSGNTIYF. The CDR3 region has the DNA TGTGCCAGTAGTAACCCGGACAACTCTGGAAACACCATATATTTT.

The chain joins TRBV28 to TRBJ1-1; no clear D gene. The germline V and J ends were trimmed by 5 bases and 5 bases, with 9 bases remaining between them. The length of the CDR3 is 12 residues. Per the germline V gene, CDR1 is MDHEN and CDR2 is SYDVKM. CDR3 in DNA: TGTGCCAGCAGTCCTGGAGGAACTGAAGCTTTCTTT. Its protein product is CASSPGGTEAFF. The whole variable domain, filled in from reference TRBV28 and TRBJ1-1, reads DVKVTQSSRYLVKRTGEKVFLECVQDMDHENMFWYRQDPGLGLRLIYFSYDVKMKEKGDIPEGYSVSREKKERFSLILESASTNQTSMYLCASSPGGTEAFFGQGTRLTVV.

The rearrangement links TRBV18 to TRBJ1-1; 9 positions match TRBD1. The V segment lost 0 bases and the J segment 4 bases; nucleotides outside the gene matches: 6. The germline V gene encodes CDR1 KGHSH and CDR2 LQKENI. The CDR3 runs to 16 residues. The CDR3 loop is CASSPPPGQGSTEAFF. The CDR3 DNA reads TGTGCCAGCTCACCACCTCCCGGACAGGGGAGCACTGAAGCTTTCTTT.

The chain combines TRBV6-5 with TRBJ2-7; TRBD1 agrees at 8 bases. Losses at the gene ends were 6 bases for V and 4 bases for J; bases not matched to a gene: 11. Germline V lookup: CDR1 MNHEY, CDR2 SVGAGI. The length of the CDR3 is 15 residues. CDR3 sequence: CASSPGDRSLYEQYF. DNA of the CDR3: TGTGCCAGCAGCCCCGGGGACAGGAGTTTGTACGAGCAGTACTTC.

The chain has TRBV7-3 and TRBJ2-2; no firm D call. The V end lost 4 bases, the J end lost 5 bases, and 5 bases lay between the germline ends. The germline CDR1 and CDR2 sequences are SGHTA and FQGTGA. The CDR3 is made up of 12 amino acids. The CDR3 sequence: CASSSKTGELFF. The CDR3 region has the DNA TGTGCCAGCAGCTCAAAAACCGGGGAGCTGTTTTTT.

V is TRBV10-3 and J is TRBJ1-5; D ambiguous. V lost 2 bases, J lost 4 bases, and 3 bases lay in between. Germline CDR1 ENHRY, CDR2 SYGVKD. The CDR3 loop spans 12 amino acids. CDR3 amino acids: CAISEPNQPQHF. The CDR3 DNA is TGTGCCATCAGTGAGCCGAATCAGCCCCAGCATTTT.

This chain connects TRBV5-1 to TRBJ2-2, with 8 bases fitting TRBD2. J gave up 3 bases and V 4 bases, and 8 bases lay outside the gene matches. The CDR3 consists of 16 residues. Germline CDR1 is SGHRS and CDR2 is YFSETQ. CDR3 in DNA: TGCGCCAGCAGCCCCGGGGTAGCGGGGTACACCGGGGAGCTGTTTTTT. Encoded protein: CASSPGVAGYTGELFF.